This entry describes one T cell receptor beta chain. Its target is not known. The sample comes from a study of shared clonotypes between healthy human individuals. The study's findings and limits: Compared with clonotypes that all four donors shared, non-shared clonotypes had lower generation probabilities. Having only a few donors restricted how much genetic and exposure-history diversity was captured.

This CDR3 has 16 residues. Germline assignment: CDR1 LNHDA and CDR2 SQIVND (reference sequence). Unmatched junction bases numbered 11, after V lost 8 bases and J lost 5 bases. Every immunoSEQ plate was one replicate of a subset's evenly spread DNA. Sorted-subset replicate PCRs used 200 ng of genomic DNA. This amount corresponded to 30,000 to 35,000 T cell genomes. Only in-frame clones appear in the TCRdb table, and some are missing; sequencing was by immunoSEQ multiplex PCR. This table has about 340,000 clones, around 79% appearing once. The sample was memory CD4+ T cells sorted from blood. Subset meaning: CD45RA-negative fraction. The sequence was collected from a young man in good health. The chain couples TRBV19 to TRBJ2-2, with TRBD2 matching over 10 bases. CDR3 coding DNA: TGTGCCAGTGCGAATCCTAGCGGGAGCGGAACCGGGGAGCTGTTTTTT. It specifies CASANPSGSGTGELFF.